The 4 T cell receptor beta chains given below trace back to one sample, sequenced in a study of shared clonotypes between healthy human individuals. Here immunoSEQ multiplex PCR was the method, and the copy in TCRdb shows in-frame clones only, minus some. The sample lists approximately 510,000 clones, roughly 78% occurring once. Sequences were obtained from PBMCs. Every receptor here comes from a woman in her 40s in good health. Some clones in this sample may be carry-over from other donors' samples.

CDR3: CAWSVLAGGETQYF. CDR3 DNA sequence: TGTGCCTGGAGTGTTTTAGCGGGAGGGGAGACCCAGTACTTC. The J gene is TRBJ2-5, the V gene TRBV30; 11 positions match TRBD2. V lost 0 bases and J lost 5; bases outside the gene matches: 2. This CDR3 spans 14 amino acids. Germline assignment: CDR1 GTSNPN and CDR2 SVGIG (reference sequence). Full variable domain (remainder filled in from reference TRBV30 and TRBJ2-5): SQTIHQWPATLVQPVGSPLSLECTVEGTSNPNLYWYRQAAGRGLQLLFYSVGIGQISSEVPQNLSASRPQDRQFILSSKKLLLSDSGFYLCAWSVLAGGETQYFGPGTRLLVL.

In its sample, this clone was seen once. This chain joins TRBV7-9 and TRBJ2-3, with D perhaps matching TRBD2 (5 bases). Germline V gives CDR1 SEHNR, CDR2 FQNEAQ (reference sequence). With 5 bases removed from V and 6 bases from J, the gap between germline ends came to 18 bases. The CDR3 runs to 15 residues. CDR3 residues: CASSRDGITRDTQYF. CDR3 bases: TGTGCCAGCAGCAGAGACGGGATTACCCGGGATACGCAGTATTTT.

This clone was detected only once. The chain combines TRBV7-6 with TRBJ2-7; 7 nucleotides match TRBD1. This CDR3 comprises 15 residues. Germline V gene sequence: CDR1 SGHVS, CDR2 FNYEAQ. V lost 5 bases to trimming and J lost 4 bases; unmatched junction nucleotides: 11. The CDR3: CASSVIPGTEYEQYF. The CDR3 DNA reads TGTGCCAGCAGCGTTATACCCGGGACAGAGTACGAGCAGTACTTC.

The rearrangement joins TRBV18 to TRBJ2-1; 7 bases map to TRBD1. Per germline, CDR1 KGHSH and CDR2 LQKENI. The CDR3 runs to 14 residues. Trimming at V came to 3 bases and at J to 5 bases, leaving 4 bases not matched to a gene. The CDR3 reads CASSPDRADNEQFF. The CDR3 bases are TGTGCCAGCTCACCTGACAGGGCCGACAATGAGCAGTTCTTC.